This paragraph reports one T cell receptor beta chain. The target antigen is unknown. Total RNA, at least 6 micrograms per sample, came from PBMCs. The entry originates in a study of blood T cells in healthy people across ages. Overall study findings and caveats: Across the age range, TCR beta diversity per million T cells fell in a roughly linear way. Diversity estimates from one million T cells were considered underestimates.

Combining a sample-barcoded 5' primer with a J-beta primer mix, a second PCR ran for roughly 7 to 12 cycles. MiXCR was run by TCRdb on the 5' RACE reads, yielding one entry per CDR3 protein. This table has around 1,800,000 distinct CDR3 sequences, 30% to 40% appearing once. Germline CDR1 and CDR2: DFQATT and SNEGSKA (reference sequence). Between the trimmed V and J ends, which lost 4 bases and 11 bases, there was a span of 20 bases. The CDR3 is 13 residues long. The sample consisted of blood. The TCR originated in a human donor in good health. The V gene is TRBV20-1, the J gene TRBJ2-5; D perhaps matches TRBD2 (6 bases). CDR3 sequence (DNA): TGCAGTGCTAAGGACGGGGCGTGGGGGGAGCAGTACTTC. This sequence encodes CSAKDGAWGEQYF.